This T cell receptor (beta chain) emerged from a study of PD-L1 blockade in urothelial cancer. Study-wide background: The study started patients on atezolizumab around 2014, giving 1,200 mg intravenously every 3 weeks. Prior exposure to chemotherapy in patients amounted to 0 to 3 regimens received. Study results and limitations: In blood sampled pretreatment, TCR clonality below the median predicted better survival.

Time point noted: pretreatment peripheral blood. With V trimmed by 3 bases and J by 4 bases, 4 bases remained unmatched. CDR3 length: 15 amino acids. Germline V CDR1 and CDR2: KGHSH, LQKENI. Worth noting for this clone: Its antigen is unknown.

The investigators introduced synthetic TCR analog templates into each PCR as spikes. The protocol was immunoSEQ multiplex PCR, while the TCRdb copy is restricted to in-frame clones and leaves out a portion. The table includes 40,000 to 60,000 clones, about 81% detected once. This TCR came from a man aged 70-80 years with urothelial cancer. Sample: PBMCs, taken around atezolizumab (anti-PD-L1) treatment. This chain joins TRBV18 and TRBJ1-1; TRBD1 agrees at 11 bases. The CDR3 nucleotides read TGTGCCAGCTCACCCGGGACAGGGGGTGGCACTGAAGCTTTCTTT. Protein sequence: CASSPGTGGGTEAFF.